In its sample, the clone carrying this T cell receptor (beta chain) was seen a few times. The sample holds other DNA sequences that translate to the same CDR3. Stated time point: recipient sample about 28 days before transplant, after cytoreduction. The sample originates from a study of T cell clonotyping in hematopoietic cell transplantation. Profiled with immunoSEQ multiplex PCR; TCRdb holds only in-frame clones, not every one. The sample records about 29,000 clones, over 65% being singletons. The CDR3 spans 14 residues. The V and J ends lost 2 bases and 0 bases respectively, with 7 bases between them. CDR1 MGHDK and CDR2 SYGVNS come from the germline V gene.

Here the sequenced sample was peripheral blood mononuclear cells, taken before stem cell transplant. This sequence originates from a woman in her thirties with chronic myeloid leukemia. Some clones in this sample may be carry-over from other donors' samples. The chain couples TRBV25-1 to TRBJ2-5; D could derive from TRBD1 or TRBD2 (5 bases each). In DNA, the CDR3 is TGTGCCAGCAGTGAAAGGGGACACCAAGAGACCCAGTACTTC. Encoded protein: CASSERGHQETQYF.